These 8 T cell receptor beta chains share one sample of origin, sequenced in a study of CD8 T cells in ankylosing spondylitis (dated by TCRdb to between 2016 and 2019). The research as a whole found: Blood from ankylosing spondylitis patients appeared to be characterized by a TCR beta motif composed of under 10 highly homologous amino acid variants.

No antigens are known for them. Library generation was performed with 5' RACE. Sequencing used an Illumina HiSeq 2500. TCRdb reprocessing: public reads trimmed at Q25 with fastp, clones called with MiXCR, in-frame beta chains kept. CDR3 protein sequences are deduplicated, and each keeps its most common genes and DNA. Counted in this sample were almost 400,000 distinct CDR3 sequences; approximately 20% of them appeared once. Jointly, the top ten make up about 16% of the sample. Material for sequencing was blood, either unsorted or a sorted T cell fraction (not recorded which). These receptors were collected from a male donor with ankylosing spondylitis.

The chain uses TRBV9 and TRBJ1-1; 7 nucleotides align to TRBD1. The V and J ends lost 6 bases and 3 bases, in that order; junction bases with no gene match: 8. The CDR3 spans 14 residues. The germline V gene encodes CDR1 SGDLS and CDR2 YYNGEE. The CDR3 spells CASTATGSYTEAFF. For the CDR3, the DNA is TGTGCCAGCACAGCGACAGGGTCGTACACTGAAGCTTTCTTT.

In this sample, this clonotype turned up a few times. The CDR3 here is CASSLSTGGHNEQFF. CDR3 nucleotides: TGTGCCAGCAGCTTAAGTACGGGAGGGCACAATGAGCAGTTCTTC. This rearrangement joins TRBV7-3 to TRBJ2-1; 8 nucleotides line up with TRBD2. The V and J ends lost 1 base and 5 bases, in that order; junction bases with no gene match: 4. This CDR3 is 15 amino acids long. The germline V gene encodes CDR1 SGHTA and CDR2 FQGTGA.

The chain employs TRBV19 and TRBJ1-1; no definite D call. This CDR3 region has 12 residues. Germline assignment: CDR1 LNHDA and CDR2 SQIVND (reference sequence). V lost 8 bases to trimming and J lost 5 bases, with 12 bases between them. For the CDR3, the DNA is TGTGCCAGTGGCGGCAGAGGGACTGAAGCTTTCTTT. Amino acids: CASGGRGTEAFF.

The rearrangement uses TRBV5-1 and TRBJ1-1; TRBD1 might be the D (6 bases). The CDR3 runs to 14 residues. The germline V gene has CDR1 SGHRS and CDR2 YFSETQ. V was trimmed by 3 bases and J by 1 base, leaving 10 bases between them. In nucleotides, the CDR3 is TGCGCCAGCAGCTGGACAGCCTCGAACACTGAAGCTTTCTTT. As protein: CASSWTASNTEAFF.

The rearrangement joins TRBV20-1 to TRBJ1-5; 10 bases map to TRBD1. The J call could be wrong; TRBJ2-3 is a better fit for the DNA end. This CDR3 contains 14 residues. The germline V gene encodes CDR1 DFQATT and CDR2 SNEGSKA (reference sequence). The CDR3, as DNA: TGCAGTGCCGGGGGACAGGGGTTATCTCAGCCCCAGTATTTT. Translation: CSAGGQGLSQPQYF.

The chain recombines TRBV19 with TRBJ1-1; a possible D gene is TRBD1 (6 bases). The length of the CDR3 is 16 residues. Germline V gene lookup returns CDR1 LNHDA and CDR2 SQIVND (reference sequence). The ends were cut back, 5 bases at V and 0 bases at J, with 16 bases in the middle. The CDR3 sequence is CASSLVSRGMNTEAFF. CDR3 nucleotides: TGTGCCAGTAGTCTCGTCTCTAGGGGGATGAACACTGAAGCTTTCTTT.

This clonotype was found a few times. The chain uses TRBV5-1 and TRBJ2-1, with 9 bases aligning to TRBD2. CDR3 length: 14 residues. Germline values: CDR1 SGHRS, CDR2 YFSETQ. V was clipped by 4 bases and J by 7 bases; unmatched bases: 6. The CDR3 protein is CASSGSGSWNEQFF. The CDR3 region has the DNA TGCGCCAGCAGCGGTAGCGGGAGTTGGAATGAGCAGTTCTTC.

This clonotype was observed a few times. The V call is TRBV18, the J call TRBJ1-4; no definite D call. Trimming shortened V by 1 base and J by 12 bases, and 15 bases separated the two germline ends. This CDR3 spans 14 amino acids. Germline loops: CDR1 KGHSH, CDR2 LQKENI. The CDR3 DNA reads as TGTGCCAGCTCACCACTCCCGGGCGCCGGGCAACTGTTTTTT. This gives the protein CASSPLPGAGQLFF.